This T cell receptor (beta chain) appears in the sequencing data of a study of cytomegalovirus exposure and HLA in healthy donors. The study's findings and limits: In vitro assays verified that a few CMV-associated chains recognized CMV antigens specifically. Rarity held for most TCR sequences, but there were some public TCRs that occurred in many donors.

TCRdb's copy holds only in-frame clones and misses some; the assay was immunoSEQ multiplex PCR. Of approximately 200,000 clones listed, 75% to 95% were seen once; the top ten hold about 1%. Worth noting for this clone: Its antigen is not known.

The V and J ends lost 5 bases and 6 bases, in that order; junction bases with no gene match: 6. Germline CDR1 is MNHEY and CDR2 is SMNVEV (reference sequence). The CDR3 has 14 amino acids. While the first cohort had over 650 subjects, the donors belonged to the separate validation cohort of roughly 130 subjects. This chain joins TRBV27 and TRBJ1-2; TRBD1 matches at 10 bases. The sample taken for sequencing was PBMCs. This clonotype was obtained from a young woman in good health and CMV-seronegative. The CDR3 sequence is CASSPGTGEDGYTF. For the CDR3, the DNA is TGTGCCAGCAGTCCCGGGACAGGGGAGGATGGCTACACCTTC.